Each of the 3 T cell receptor beta chains below was sequenced from the same sample in a study of shared clonotypes between healthy human individuals. Data came from immunoSEQ multiplex PCR; TCRdb stores just in-frame clones and leaves some out. The table includes about 480,000 clones, 60% to 80% detected once. The sample consisted of PBMCs. All receptors derive from a middle-aged woman in good health. Some clones in this sample may be carry-over from other donors' samples.

V gene TRBV7-9 combines with J gene TRBJ2-7; 10 bases line up with TRBD1. Germline V gene sequence: CDR1 SEHNR, CDR2 FQNEAQ (reference sequence). CDR3 length: 15 amino acids. V lost 4 bases, J lost 4 bases, and 7 bases stayed unmatched. CDR3 amino acids: CASSSGDRGHYEQYF. The CDR3 DNA follows: TGTGCCAGCAGCTCGGGCGACAGGGGGCATTACGAGCAGTACTTC. Full variable domain (rest looked up from reference TRBV7-9 and TRBJ2-7): DTGVSQNPRHKITKRGQNVTFRCDPISEHNRLYWYRQTLGQGPEFLTYFQNEAQLEKSRLLSDRFSAERPKGSFSTLEIQRTEQGDSAMYLCASSSGDRGHYEQYFGPGTRLTVT.

This clone has only a few counts. This chain links TRBV30 with TRBJ1-1; D is unresolved. V was cut by 0 bases and J by 11 bases, with 13 bases left in between. In germline, CDR1 is GTSNPN, CDR2 SVGIG (reference sequence). The CDR3 runs 12 residues. The CDR3 here is CAWSVSGVGAFF. CDR3 in DNA: TGTGCCTGGAGTGTATCTGGGGTGGGGGCTTTCTTT.

This clone was observed a few times. The V gene is TRBV18, the J gene TRBJ2-3; D not certain. CDR3 length equals 13 residues. Germline V lookup: CDR1 KGHSH, CDR2 LQKENI. V was shortened by 3 bases and J by 3 bases, with 7 bases between the two germline ends. The CDR3 nucleotides read TGTGCCAGCTCACCTCTAGTGACAGATACGCAGTATTTT. Amino acids: CASSPLVTDTQYF.